The source of this T cell receptor beta chain is a study of blood T cells in healthy people across ages. No fewer than 7 million PBMCs went into each sample. Samples each had at least 6 micrograms of total RNA extracted. A second PCR, run for roughly 7 to 11 cycles, used a sample-barcoded 5' primer plus a J-beta primer mix. Each cDNA molecule was tagged by a template-switch adaptor that had 12 random nucleotides. TCRdb re-called the 5' RACE reads with MiXCR, one entry per CDR3 protein. Among some 690,000 distinct CDR3 sequences, about a fifth were seen once, and the ten largest hold about 22%. This clonotype was counted between two and nine times. The J segment lost 2 bases and the V segment lost 5 bases, leaving 7 bases of the junction unmatched. The germline CDR1 and CDR2 sequences are SGHAT and FQNNGV. The CDR3 has 16 amino acids.

The chain couples TRBV11-2 to TRBJ2-1; 9 positions match TRBD2. The sequence was collected from a man between 70 and 80 years old in good health. The sample consisted of blood. The CDR3 loop is CASSILAGSPYNEQFF. In nucleotides, the CDR3 is TGTGCCAGCAGCATTCTAGCGGGGAGTCCCTACAATGAGCAGTTCTTC.